The 25 T cell receptor beta chains presented below share a single source sample, sequenced in a study of T cell responses to AZD1222 COVID-19 vaccine. Produced via immunoSEQ multiplex PCR; TCRdb's table is partial and in-frame only. The sample records about 180,000 clones, approximately 86% being singletons. This specimen consisted of peripheral blood, obtained 28 days after the second AZD1222 dose. These receptors were collected from an adult who received the AZD1222 COVID-19 vaccine.

The V and J genes are TRBV19 and TRBJ1-4; the match to TRBD1 covers 7 bases. Trimming took 7 bases from V and 10 from J; bases not matched to a gene: 6. The CDR3 has 12 residues. Germline CDR1 LNHDA, CDR2 SQIVND (reference sequence). The CDR3 loop reads CASTLPGGKLFF. The CDR3 nucleotides are TGTGCCAGTACCCTCCCAGGGGGAAAACTGTTTTTT.

Written as DNA, the CDR3 is TGTGCCAGCAGGCGTCCTGGAGGGGGAAGTGGCTACACCTTC. It is translated as CASRRPGGGSGYTF. J is TRBJ1-2 and V is TRBV6-5, with a weak D call TRBD1 (6 bases). The CDR3 totals 14 residues. V dropped 6 bases and J dropped 7 bases, with 18 bases sitting between them. CDR1 and CDR2 (germline): MNHEY, SVGAGI.

V usage is TRBV7-9 and J usage is TRBJ1-1; D is undetermined. Germline V gene data show CDR1 as SEHNR and CDR2 as FQNEAQ (reference sequence). Trimming removed 2 bases at V and 0 bases at J, with 10 bases between. The CDR3 spans 15 residues. The CDR3 DNA is TGTGCCAGCAGCTTAAGCAGCCAGTTGAACACTGAAGCTTTCTTT. This gives the protein CASSLSSQLNTEAFF.

This sequence joins TRBV7-2 and TRBJ2-1; 14 nucleotides match TRBD2. V was clipped by 5 bases and J by 10 bases; unmatched bases: 10. Looked up from germline, CDR1 is SGHTA and CDR2 is FQGNSA. The CDR3 has 16 residues. The CDR3 here is CASSAQTSGGAGEQFF. The CDR3, as DNA: TGTGCCAGCAGCGCCCAGACTAGCGGGGGGGCCGGAGAGCAGTTCTTC.

The chain links TRBV19 to TRBJ1-6, with D perhaps matching TRBD1 (5 bases). Trimming removed 6 bases at V and 7 bases at J, with 13 bases between. The V gene's germline CDR1 is LNHDA and CDR2 SQIVND (reference sequence). CDR3 length equals 14 residues. DNA of the CDR3: TGTGCCAGTAGACCCGGGACGGCCAATTCACCCCTCCACTTT. This gives the protein CASRPGTANSPLHF.

The CDR3 DNA sequence: TGTGCCTGGAGTCCAGGGGAAGGCTATGGCTACACCTTC. Translation gives CAWSPGEGYGYTF. The V and J genes are TRBV30 and TRBJ1-2; TRBD1 is a possible D gene (6 bases). Germline V gene lookup returns CDR1 GTSNPN and CDR2 SVGIG (reference sequence). This CDR3 spans 13 amino acids. Trimming took off 2 bases at V and 4 bases at J, with 11 bases between the two ends.

This chain's CDR3 is CASSLEAGGGGTEAFF. CDR3 DNA: TGTGCCAGCAGCTTAGAGGCAGGGGGAGGGGGGACTGAAGCTTTCTTT. The rearrangement uses TRBV7-9 and TRBJ1-1; 7 bases are shared with TRBD1. Losses at the gene ends were 1 base for V and 5 bases for J; bases not matched to a gene: 10. The V gene's germline CDR1 is SEHNR and CDR2 FQNEAQ (reference sequence). This CDR3 region has 16 residues.

This clone was observed a few times. This chain links TRBV30 with TRBJ2-1; D not resolved. The CDR3 loop spans 10 amino acids. Germline V CDR1 and CDR2: GTSNPN, SVGIG (reference sequence). The germline V and J ends were trimmed by 0 bases and 7 bases, with 1 base remaining between them. The CDR3 region has the DNA TGTGCCTGGAGTGTAAATGAGCAGTTCTTC. Translated: CAWSVNEQFF.

This clone was seen more than once but under ten times. The chain has TRBV29-1 and TRBJ2-7; D ambiguous. The CDR3 is 11 residues long. Germline CDR1 and CDR2: SQVTM and ANQGSEA. V was pared by 0 bases and J by 5 bases, with 5 bases between. The CDR3 loop is CSVEDGNEQYF. The CDR3 nucleotides read TGCAGCGTTGAAGATGGGAACGAGCAGTACTTC.

The chain carries TRBV7-8 and TRBJ1-2; D is ambiguous. Germline values: CDR1 SGHVS, CDR2 FQNEAQ. CDR3 length: 16 amino acids. Trimming took 5 bases from V and 8 from J, leaving 24 bases between them. In nucleotides, the CDR3 is TGTGCCAGCAGCCCCGGCTCAGACATCGCCGGGGAAGGCTACACCTTC. Translated, it gives CASSPGSDIAGEGYTF. The full variable domain, rest sourced from reference TRBV7-8 and TRBJ1-2, is GAGVSQSPRYKVAKRGQDVALRCDPISGHVSLFWYQQALGQGPEFLTYFQNEAQLDKSGLPSDRFFAERPEGSVSTLKIQRTQQEDSAVYLCASSPGSDIAGEGYTFGSGTRLTVV.

The chain uses TRBV4-1 and TRBJ1-3; no clear D gene. V gave up 1 base and J gave up 3 bases, with 10 bases separating them. The CDR3 covers 15 residues. Germline assignment: CDR1 MGHRA and CDR2 YSYEKL. The CDR3 spells CASSQVFADGNTIYF. The CDR3 nucleotides are TGCGCCAGCAGCCAAGTCTTTGCGGATGGAAACACCATATATTTT.

The chain carries TRBV3-1 (or the pseudogene TRBV3-2) and TRBJ2-1; D perhaps matches TRBD2 (6 bases). Per germline, CDR1 LGHDT and CDR2 YNNKEL (reference sequence). V was clipped by 3 bases and J by 14 bases, with 20 bases between them. The CDR3 loop spans 14 amino acids. In DNA form, the CDR3 reads TGTGCCAGCAGCCAGGGTTCGCCGGGACTGAGAGAGTTCTTC. As protein: CASSQGSPGLREFF.

This chain uses TRBV19 with TRBJ2-7; no clear D gene. This CDR3 spans 14 amino acids. The germline V gene encodes CDR1 LNHDA and CDR2 SQIVND (reference sequence). V was shortened by 2 bases and J by 3 bases, with 11 bases between the two germline ends. CDR3 sequence reads: CASSINAEIYEQYF. CDR3 DNA sequence: TGTGCCAGTAGTATAAATGCGGAGATCTACGAGCAGTACTTC.

The CDR3 nucleotides are TGTGCCAGCAGTAACGGACGGCTCTCTGGAAACACCATATATTTT. Translation: CASSNGRLSGNTIYF. This sequence joins TRBV6-6 and TRBJ1-3; D is uncertain. This CDR3 region has 15 residues. Between the trimmed V and J ends, which lost 5 bases and 0 bases, there was a span of 11 bases. Per germline, CDR1 MNHNY and CDR2 SVGAGI (reference sequence).

V usage is TRBV14 and J usage is TRBJ1-5; D gene ambiguous. The V end lost 3 bases, the J end lost 3 bases, and 12 bases lay between the germline ends. The CDR3 sequence is 15 residues long. Per germline, CDR1 SGHDN and CDR2 FVKESK. This chain's CDR3 is CASSQGMGVNQPQHF. The CDR3, as DNA: TGTGCCAGCAGCCAGGGCATGGGCGTCAATCAGCCCCAGCATTTT.

This chain uses TRBV6-5 with TRBJ2-3; D gene uncertain. The CDR3 runs to 14 residues. The ends were cut back, 2 bases at V and 2 bases at J, with 8 bases in the middle. Germline V gene data show CDR1 as MNHEY and CDR2 as SVGAGI. The CDR3 sequence: CASSYGLLTDTQYF. The CDR3 DNA is TGTGCCAGCAGTTACGGGCTCCTCACAGATACGCAGTATTTT.

The chain joins TRBV27 to TRBJ1-4; 7 bases match TRBD1. CDR1 and CDR2 (germline): MNHEY, SMNVEV (reference sequence). The CDR3 length is 14 residues. J gave up 3 bases and V 5 bases, and 3 bases lay outside the gene matches. The CDR3 spells CASSPQGANEKLFF. CDR3 nucleotide sequence: TGTGCCAGCAGTCCGCAGGGGGCTAATGAAAAACTGTTTTTT.

This clone was seen more than once but under ten times. V gene TRBV7-9 combines with J gene TRBJ1-1; no clear D. V was pared by 1 base and J by 2 bases, with 5 bases between. CDR1 is SEHNR and CDR2 is FQNEAQ in the germline V gene (reference sequence). This CDR3 contains 13 residues. The DNA for the CDR3 is TGTGCCAGCAGCTTAGAGGCCAACACTGAAGCTTTCTTT. It translates to CASSLEANTEAFF.

As regards this clone: Other nucleotide sequences from this sample produce the same CDR3. The chain joins TRBV25-1 to TRBJ1-1; D uncertain. V lost 6 bases and J 2 bases, leaving 4 bases between the germline ends. The CDR3 length is 11 residues. Germline loops: CDR1 MGHDK, CDR2 SYGVNS. CDR3 bases: TGTGCCAGCAGGGAAAACACTGAAGCTTTCTTT. Its protein is CASRENTEAFF.

The chain has TRBV19 and TRBJ2-7; 10 positions agree with TRBD1. The V gene's germline CDR1 is LNHDA and CDR2 SQIVND (reference sequence). After removal of 4 bases from V and 3 bases from J, the junction contained 12 bases not matched to a gene. CDR3 length: 17 residues. CDR3 sequence reads: CASSTLEPGQGLYEQYF. CDR3 DNA sequence: TGTGCCAGTAGTACTCTCGAACCGGGACAGGGGCTCTACGAGCAGTACTTC.

In this sample, this clone turned up a few times. The chain employs TRBV19 and TRBJ1-6, with D tentatively TRBD1 (6 bases). CDR1 is LNHDA, CDR2 SQIVND, per germline (reference sequence). V was shortened by 8 bases and J by 5 bases, with 16 bases between the two germline ends. CDR3 length equals 15 residues. The chain's CDR3 is CASERGPGNNSPLHF. The CDR3 region has the DNA TGTGCCAGTGAGCGGGGGCCGGGAAATAATTCACCCCTCCACTTT.

This sequence joins TRBV10-3 and TRBJ2-7, with TRBD1 identical over 7 bases. V lost 2 bases and J lost 0; bases outside the gene matches: 7. Germline loops: CDR1 ENHRY, CDR2 SYGVKD. The CDR3 is made up of 16 amino acids. CDR3 DNA: TGTGCCATCAGTGAGCCGGGCGAGGGGGCCTCCTACGAGCAGTACTTC. Its translation: CAISEPGEGASYEQYF.

V is TRBV6-5 and J is TRBJ1-5; possible D gene TRBD1, 6 bases. The V and J ends lost 5 bases and 7 bases respectively, with 18 bases between them. The CDR3 consists of 15 residues. CDR1 and CDR2 (germline): MNHEY, SVGAGI. The DNA for the CDR3 is TGTGCCAGCAGTCAAAACAGGGTCGGGGGACAGCCCCAGCATTTT. This sequence encodes CASSQNRVGGQPQHF.

This clone occurred a few times. The chain employs TRBV4-3 and TRBJ2-5; 11 nucleotides agree with TRBD1. The germline CDR1 and CDR2 sequences are LGHNA and YSLEER. There are 17 residues in the CDR3. V was clipped by 1 base and J by 0 bases; unmatched bases: 4. The CDR3 sequence: CASSQGTGGFNQETQYF. Here the CDR3 DNA reads TGCGCCAGCAGCCAAGGGACAGGGGGCTTCAACCAAGAGACCCAGTACTTC.

J is TRBJ1-1 and V is TRBV7-6, with a tentative D call TRBD1 (5 bases). The CDR3 extends over 16 amino acids. V lost 4 bases, J lost 0 bases, and 15 bases lay in between. CDR1 is SGHVS and CDR2 is FNYEAQ in the germline V gene. CDR3 sequence reads: CASSSTRQSMNTEAFF. Here the CDR3 DNA reads TGTGCCAGCAGCTCTACCCGACAGAGCATGAACACTGAAGCTTTCTTT.